These 9 T cell receptor beta chains originate from one sample sequenced in a study of T cells in Graves' hyperthyroidism and ophthalmopathy. Template material for amplifying TCR beta CDR3 regions consisted of RNA transcripts. The TCR CDR3 was amplified in a first-round RT-PCR using the HTBI primer set. Using its own MiXCR run on the multiplex PCR reads, TCRdb lists one record per CDR3 protein. The sample includes 300,000 to 450,000 distinct CDR3 sequences, approximately 14% of them seen just once. The specimen was blood. These receptors were taken from a woman aged 25-40 years with Graves' ophthalmopathy.

This clonotype was recorded a few times. The V gene is TRBV4-1, the J gene TRBJ2-5, with a weak D call TRBD1 (5 bases). This CDR3 has 17 amino acids. V was trimmed by 1 base and J by 5 bases, leaving 20 bases between them. Germline V gene data show CDR1 as MGHRA and CDR2 as YSYEKL. The CDR3 coding sequence is TGCGCCAGCAGCCAAGTCCAGGGATATAGGGCTATGGAGACCCAGTACTTC. As protein: CASSQVQGYRAMETQYF.

This clonotype was seen repeatedly, ten times or more. The V and J genes are TRBV6-1 and TRBJ2-1; no clear D. Looked up from germline, CDR1 is MNHNS and CDR2 is SASEGT. CDR3 length: 12 residues. V dropped 4 bases and J dropped 7 bases, with 8 bases sitting between them. CDR3 DNA: TGTGCCAGCAGTGCTCTATCTAATGAGCAGTTCTTC. This codes for CASSALSNEQFF.

This clonotype was detected many times. J is TRBJ2-7 and V is TRBV20-1; 8 bases are shared with TRBD1. The CDR3 is 15 residues long. The ends lost 0 bases at V and 7 bases at J; junction bases unmatched: 11. Germline CDR1 is DFQATT and CDR2 is SNEGSKA (reference sequence). The CDR3 is CSARDRGRGQDEQYF. The CDR3 DNA follows: TGCAGTGCTAGAGATCGGGGCAGGGGGCAAGATGAGCAGTACTTC.

This clonotype was picked up many times. The chain couples TRBV7-2 to TRBJ2-7; no clear D gene. The V gene's germline CDR1 is SGHTA and CDR2 FQGNSA. V was pared by 3 bases and J by 3 bases, with 12 bases between. CDR3 length equals 14 residues. CDR3 sequence: CASSFGLIDYEQYF. The CDR3 nucleotides are TGTGCCAGCAGCTTTGGGCTTATAGACTACGAGCAGTACTTC.

This clonotype was picked up many times. The V call is TRBV6-1, the J call TRBJ2-5; 7 bases align to TRBD2. After removal of 7 bases from V and 4 bases from J, the junction contained 12 bases not matched to a gene. Germline V gene data show CDR1 as MNHNS and CDR2 as SASEGT. The CDR3 runs to 15 residues. The CDR3 protein is CASKPRFGGVETQYF. The CDR3 DNA reads TGTGCCAGCAAGCCACGTTTTGGGGGGGTAGAGACCCAGTACTTC.

This clonotype was recorded at least ten times. The CDR3 sequence: CASSTSQGTGFNEQYF. The CDR3 region has the DNA TGTGCCAGCAGCACATCTCAAGGGACAGGGTTCAACGAGCAGTACTTC. V and J are TRBV12-3 or TRBV12-4 and TRBJ2-7; TRBD1 matches 9 bases. V lost 6 bases, J lost 5 bases, and 14 bases stayed unmatched. The CDR3 consists of 16 residues.

This clonotype was seen more than once but under ten times. The V gene is TRBV6-1, the J gene TRBJ2-2; 9 bases are shared with TRBD2. Trimming at V came to 6 bases and at J to 2 bases, leaving 16 bases not matched to a gene. CDR3 length: 19 amino acids. Germline CDR1 and CDR2: MNHNS and SASEGT. The CDR3 nucleotides read TGTGCCAGCAGGGGGCCCTCCGGGCTAGCGGGGACTAACACCGGGGAGCTGTTTTTT. It is translated as CASRGPSGLAGTNTGELFF.

About this clonotype: At one end, the junction sequence differs from germline, possibly due to a read error. J is TRBJ2-3 and V is TRBV11-2, with TRBD2 matching over 10 bases. This CDR3 contains 15 residues. The germline V gene has CDR1 SGHAT and CDR2 FQNNGV. The chain's CDR3 is CASSLAGGTGDTQYF. CDR3 DNA: TGTGCCAGCAGTTTAGCGGGGGGAACGGGAGATACGCAGTATTTT.

The chain couples TRBV20-1 to TRBJ2-1, with 7 bases fitting TRBD1. V was clipped by 5 bases and J by 4 bases; unmatched bases: 8. This CDR3 is 14 amino acids long. Germline V gene sequence: CDR1 DFQATT, CDR2 SNEGSKA (reference sequence). CDR3 amino acids: CSAYGTVGYNEQFF. CDR3 sequence (DNA): TGCAGTGCTTACGGGACAGTTGGGTACAATGAGCAGTTCTTC.